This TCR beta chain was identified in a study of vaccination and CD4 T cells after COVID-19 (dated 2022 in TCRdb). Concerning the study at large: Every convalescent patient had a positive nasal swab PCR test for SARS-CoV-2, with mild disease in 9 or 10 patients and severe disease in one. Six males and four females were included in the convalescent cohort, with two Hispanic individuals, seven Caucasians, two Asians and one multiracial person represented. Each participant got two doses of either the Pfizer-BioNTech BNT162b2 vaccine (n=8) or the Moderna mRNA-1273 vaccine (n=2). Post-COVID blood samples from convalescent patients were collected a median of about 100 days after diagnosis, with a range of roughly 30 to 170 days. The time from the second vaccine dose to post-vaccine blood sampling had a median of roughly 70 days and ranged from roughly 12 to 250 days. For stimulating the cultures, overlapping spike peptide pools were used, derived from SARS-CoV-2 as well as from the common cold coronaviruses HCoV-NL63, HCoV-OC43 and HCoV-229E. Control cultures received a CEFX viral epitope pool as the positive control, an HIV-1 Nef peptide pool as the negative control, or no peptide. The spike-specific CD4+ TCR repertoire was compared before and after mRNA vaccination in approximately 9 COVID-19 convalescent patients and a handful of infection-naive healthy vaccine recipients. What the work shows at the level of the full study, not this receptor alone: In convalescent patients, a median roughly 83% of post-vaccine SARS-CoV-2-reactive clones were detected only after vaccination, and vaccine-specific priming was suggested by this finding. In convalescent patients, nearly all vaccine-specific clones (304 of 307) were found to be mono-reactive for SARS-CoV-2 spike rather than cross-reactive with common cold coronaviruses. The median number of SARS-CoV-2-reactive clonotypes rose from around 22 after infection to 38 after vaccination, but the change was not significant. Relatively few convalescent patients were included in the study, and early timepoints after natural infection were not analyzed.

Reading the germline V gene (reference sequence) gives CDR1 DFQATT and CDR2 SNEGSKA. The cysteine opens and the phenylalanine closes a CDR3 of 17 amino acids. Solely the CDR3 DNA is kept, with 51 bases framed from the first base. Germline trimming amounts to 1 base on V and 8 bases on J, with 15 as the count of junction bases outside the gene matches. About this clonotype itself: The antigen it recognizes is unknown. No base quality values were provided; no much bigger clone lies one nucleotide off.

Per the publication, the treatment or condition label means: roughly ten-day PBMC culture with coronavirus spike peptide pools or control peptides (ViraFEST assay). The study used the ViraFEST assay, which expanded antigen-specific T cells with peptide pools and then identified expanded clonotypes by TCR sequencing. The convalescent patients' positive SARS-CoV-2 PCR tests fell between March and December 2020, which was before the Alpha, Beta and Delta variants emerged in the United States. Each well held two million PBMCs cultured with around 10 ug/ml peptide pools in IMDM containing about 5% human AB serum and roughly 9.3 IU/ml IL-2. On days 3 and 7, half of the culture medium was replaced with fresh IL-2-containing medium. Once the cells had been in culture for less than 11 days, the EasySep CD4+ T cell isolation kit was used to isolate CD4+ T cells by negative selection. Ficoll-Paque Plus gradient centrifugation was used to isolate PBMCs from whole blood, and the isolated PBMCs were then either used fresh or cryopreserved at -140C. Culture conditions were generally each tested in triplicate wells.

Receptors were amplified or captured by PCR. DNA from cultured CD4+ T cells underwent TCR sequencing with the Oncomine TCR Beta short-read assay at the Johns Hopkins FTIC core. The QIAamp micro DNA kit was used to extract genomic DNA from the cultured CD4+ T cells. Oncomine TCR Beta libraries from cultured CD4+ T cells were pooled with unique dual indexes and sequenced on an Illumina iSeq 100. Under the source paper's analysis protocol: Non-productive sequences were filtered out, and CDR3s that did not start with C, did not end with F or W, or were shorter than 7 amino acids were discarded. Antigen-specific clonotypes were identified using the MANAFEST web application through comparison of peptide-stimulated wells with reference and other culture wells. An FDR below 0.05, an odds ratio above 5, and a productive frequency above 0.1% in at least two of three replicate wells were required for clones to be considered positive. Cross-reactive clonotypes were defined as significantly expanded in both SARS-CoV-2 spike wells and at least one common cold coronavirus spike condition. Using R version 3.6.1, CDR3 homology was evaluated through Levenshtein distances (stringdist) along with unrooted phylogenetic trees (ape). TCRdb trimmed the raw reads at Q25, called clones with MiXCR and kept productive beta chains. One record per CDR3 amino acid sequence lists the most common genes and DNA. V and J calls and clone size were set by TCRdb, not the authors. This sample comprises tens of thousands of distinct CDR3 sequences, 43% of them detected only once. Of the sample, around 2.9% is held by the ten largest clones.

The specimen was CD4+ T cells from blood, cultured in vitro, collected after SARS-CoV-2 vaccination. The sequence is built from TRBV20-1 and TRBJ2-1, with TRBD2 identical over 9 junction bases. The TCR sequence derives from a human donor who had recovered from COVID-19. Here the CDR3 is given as CSARGGRTSVFRDEQFF. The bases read TGCAGTGCTAGAGGCGGACGGACTAGCGTTTTCCGGGATGAGCAGTTCTTC.